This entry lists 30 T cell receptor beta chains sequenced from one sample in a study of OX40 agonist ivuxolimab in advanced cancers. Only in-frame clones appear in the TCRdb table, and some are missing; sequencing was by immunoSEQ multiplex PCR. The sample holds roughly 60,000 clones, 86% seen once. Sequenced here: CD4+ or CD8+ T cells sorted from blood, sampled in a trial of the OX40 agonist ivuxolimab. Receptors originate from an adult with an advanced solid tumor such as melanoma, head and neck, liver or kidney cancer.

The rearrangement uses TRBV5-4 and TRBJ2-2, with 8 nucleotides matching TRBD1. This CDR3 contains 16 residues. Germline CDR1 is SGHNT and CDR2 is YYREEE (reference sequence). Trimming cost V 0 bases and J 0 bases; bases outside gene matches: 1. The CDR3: CASSLGTGTNTGELFF. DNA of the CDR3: TGTGCCAGCAGCTTGGGGACAGGGACGAACACCGGGGAGCTGTTTTTT.

The CDR3 bases are TGCAGCGTTGTTGGAGGCTTGGGTAGGCAGTTCTTC. It specifies CSVVGGLGRQFF. The gene calls are TRBV29-1 and TRBJ2-1; tentatively, D is TRBD2 (5 bases). CDR3 length equals 12 residues. Trimming shortened V by 4 bases and J by 12 bases, and 16 bases separated the two germline ends. Germline-derived CDR1 and CDR2 are SQVTM and ANQGSEA.

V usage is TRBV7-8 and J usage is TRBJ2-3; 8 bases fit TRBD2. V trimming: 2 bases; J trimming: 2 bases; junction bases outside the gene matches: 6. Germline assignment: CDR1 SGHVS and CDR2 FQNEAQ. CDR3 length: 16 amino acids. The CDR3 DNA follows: TGTGCCAGCAGCTTATACGGGGGGGGGTACACAGATACGCAGTATTTT. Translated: CASSLYGGGYTDTQYF.

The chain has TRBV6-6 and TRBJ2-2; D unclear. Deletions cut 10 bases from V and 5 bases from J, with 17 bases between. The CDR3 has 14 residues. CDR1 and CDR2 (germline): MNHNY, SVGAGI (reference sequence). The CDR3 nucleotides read TGTGCCATCCAGACTGCTAAGCTGACCGGGGAGCTGTTTTTT. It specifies CAIQTAKLTGELFF.

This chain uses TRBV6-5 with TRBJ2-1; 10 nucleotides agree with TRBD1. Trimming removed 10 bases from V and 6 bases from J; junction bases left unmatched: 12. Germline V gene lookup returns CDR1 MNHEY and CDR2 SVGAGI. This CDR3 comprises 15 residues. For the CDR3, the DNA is TGTGCCACCATAGAGACAGGGGGCGCATTCAATGAGCAGTTCTTC. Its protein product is CATIETGGAFNEQFF.

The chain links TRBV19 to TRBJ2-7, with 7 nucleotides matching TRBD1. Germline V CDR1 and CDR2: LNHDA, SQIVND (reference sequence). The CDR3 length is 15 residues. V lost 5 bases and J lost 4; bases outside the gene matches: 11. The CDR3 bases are TGTGCCAGTAGTCCCCGACAGGGAAAGGCATACGAGCAGTACTTC. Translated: CASSPRQGKAYEQYF.

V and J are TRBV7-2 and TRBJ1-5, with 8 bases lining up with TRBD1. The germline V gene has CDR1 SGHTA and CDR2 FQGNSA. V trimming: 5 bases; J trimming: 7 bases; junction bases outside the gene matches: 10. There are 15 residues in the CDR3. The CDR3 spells CASSEMTGELQPQHF. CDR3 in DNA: TGTGCCAGCAGCGAGATGACAGGGGAATTGCAGCCCCAGCATTTT.

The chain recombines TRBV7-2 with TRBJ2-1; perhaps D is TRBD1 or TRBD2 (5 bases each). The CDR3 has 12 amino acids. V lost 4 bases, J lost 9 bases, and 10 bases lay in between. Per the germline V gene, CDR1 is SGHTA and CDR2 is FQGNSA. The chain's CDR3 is CASSWTGREQFF. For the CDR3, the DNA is TGTGCCAGCAGCTGGACGGGACGTGAGCAGTTCTTC.

The CDR3 nucleotides read TGCGCCAGCAGCTCAGGACAGAACTATAATTCACCCCTCCACTTT. Its protein is CASSSGQNYNSPLHF. This chain uses TRBV4-1 with TRBJ1-6; tentative D call: TRBD1 (6 bases). This CDR3 contains 15 residues. V lost 5 bases, J lost 3 bases, and 11 bases lay in between. CDR1 and CDR2 (germline): MGHRA, YSYEKL.

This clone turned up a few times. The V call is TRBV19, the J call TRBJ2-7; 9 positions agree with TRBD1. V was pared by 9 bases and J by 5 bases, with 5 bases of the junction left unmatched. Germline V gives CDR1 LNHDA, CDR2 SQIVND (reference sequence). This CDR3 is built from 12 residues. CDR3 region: CASRDREDEQYF. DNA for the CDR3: TGTGCCAGCCGGGACAGGGAAGACGAGCAGTACTTC.

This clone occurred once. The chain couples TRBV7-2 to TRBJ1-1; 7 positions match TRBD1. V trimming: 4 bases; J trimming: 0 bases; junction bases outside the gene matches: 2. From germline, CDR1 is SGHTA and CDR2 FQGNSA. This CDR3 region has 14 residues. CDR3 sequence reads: CASSYDRVNTEAFF. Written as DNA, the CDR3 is TGTGCCAGCAGCTACGACAGGGTGAACACTGAAGCTTTCTTT.

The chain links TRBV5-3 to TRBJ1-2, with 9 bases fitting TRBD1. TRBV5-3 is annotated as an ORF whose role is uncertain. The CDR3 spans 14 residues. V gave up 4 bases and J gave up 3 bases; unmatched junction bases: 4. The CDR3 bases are TGTGCCAGAAGCCGCCGGGACAGGGACTATGGCTACACCTTC. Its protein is CARSRRDRDYGYTF.

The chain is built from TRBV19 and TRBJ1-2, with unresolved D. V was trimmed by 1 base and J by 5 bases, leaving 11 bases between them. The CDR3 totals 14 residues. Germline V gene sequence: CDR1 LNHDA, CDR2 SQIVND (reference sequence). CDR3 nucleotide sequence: TGTGCCAGTAGTATAGGGCCGGGAGAGTATGGCTACACCTTC. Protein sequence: CASSIGPGEYGYTF.

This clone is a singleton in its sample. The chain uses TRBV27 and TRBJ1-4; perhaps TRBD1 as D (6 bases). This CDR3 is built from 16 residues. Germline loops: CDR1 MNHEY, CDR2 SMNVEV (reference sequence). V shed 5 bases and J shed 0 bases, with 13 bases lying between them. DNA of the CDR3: TGTGCCAGCAGTCCTCTCGACAGGACAACTAATGAAAAACTGTTTTTT. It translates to CASSPLDRTTNEKLFF.

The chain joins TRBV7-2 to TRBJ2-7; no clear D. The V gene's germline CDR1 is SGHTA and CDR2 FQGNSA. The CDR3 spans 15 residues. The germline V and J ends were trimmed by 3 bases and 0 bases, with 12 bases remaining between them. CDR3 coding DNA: TGTGCCAGCAGCTTTAGCAGCAGGAGCTCCTACGAGCAGTACTTC. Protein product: CASSFSSRSSYEQYF.

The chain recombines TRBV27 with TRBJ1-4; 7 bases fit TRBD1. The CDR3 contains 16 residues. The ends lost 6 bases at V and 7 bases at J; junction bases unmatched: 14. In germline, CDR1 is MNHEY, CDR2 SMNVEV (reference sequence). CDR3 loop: CASRSTGWPLGEKLFF. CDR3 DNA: TGTGCCAGCAGATCGACAGGGTGGCCTCTGGGTGAAAAACTGTTTTTT.

The CDR3 protein is CASSLSSGGQDTQYF. The DNA of the CDR3 is TGTGCCAGCAGCTTAAGTTCGGGGGGGCAGGATACGCAGTATTTT. J is TRBJ2-3 and V is TRBV7-2, with TRBD2 identical over 8 bases. The germline V gene has CDR1 SGHTA and CDR2 FQGNSA. This CDR3 spans 15 amino acids. Trimming took 2 bases from V and 6 from J; bases not matched to a gene: 7.

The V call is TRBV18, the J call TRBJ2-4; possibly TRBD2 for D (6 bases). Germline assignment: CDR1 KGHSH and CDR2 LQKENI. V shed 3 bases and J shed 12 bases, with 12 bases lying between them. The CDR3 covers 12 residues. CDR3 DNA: TGTGCCAGCTCACCGGGGACTGGCGATCAGTACTTC. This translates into CASSPGTGDQYF.

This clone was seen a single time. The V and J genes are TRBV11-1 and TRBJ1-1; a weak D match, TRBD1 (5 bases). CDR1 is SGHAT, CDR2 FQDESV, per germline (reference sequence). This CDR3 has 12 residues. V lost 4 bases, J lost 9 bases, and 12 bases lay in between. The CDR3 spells CASSYPGGKAFF. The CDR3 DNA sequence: TGTGCCAGCAGCTATCCGGGGGGGAAAGCTTTCTTT. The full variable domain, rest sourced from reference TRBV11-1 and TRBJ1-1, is EAEVAQSPRYKITEKSQAVAFWCDPISGHATLYWYRQILGQGPELLVQFQDESVVDDSQLPKDRFSAERLKGVDSTLKIQPAELGDSAMYLCASSYPGGKAFFGQGTRLTVV.

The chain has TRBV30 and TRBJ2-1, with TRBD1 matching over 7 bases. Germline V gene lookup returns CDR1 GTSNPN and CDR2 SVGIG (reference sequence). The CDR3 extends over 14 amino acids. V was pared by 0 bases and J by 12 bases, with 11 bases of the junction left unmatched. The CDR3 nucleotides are TGTGCCTGGAGTGTAGGGCAGGGGGTGGGGGTGCAGTTCTTC. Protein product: CAWSVGQGVGVQFF.

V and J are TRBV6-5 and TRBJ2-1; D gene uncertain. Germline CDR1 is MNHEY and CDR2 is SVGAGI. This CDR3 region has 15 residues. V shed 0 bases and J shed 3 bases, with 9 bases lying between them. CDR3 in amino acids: CASSYSRQFYNEQFF. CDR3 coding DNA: TGTGCCAGCAGTTACTCGAGGCAGTTCTACAATGAGCAGTTCTTC.

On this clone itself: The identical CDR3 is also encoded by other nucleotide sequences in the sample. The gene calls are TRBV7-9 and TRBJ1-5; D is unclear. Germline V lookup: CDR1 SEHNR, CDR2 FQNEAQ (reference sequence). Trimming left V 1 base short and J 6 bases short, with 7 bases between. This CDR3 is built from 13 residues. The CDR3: CASSLVGGQPQHF. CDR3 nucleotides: TGTGCCAGCAGCTTAGTTGGTGGTCAGCCCCAGCATTTT. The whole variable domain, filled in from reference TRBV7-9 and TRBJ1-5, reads DTGVSQNPRHKITKRGQNVTFRCDPISEHNRLYWYRQTLGQGPEFLTYFQNEAQLEKSRLLSDRFSAERPKGSFSTLEIQRTEQGDSAMYLCASSLVGGQPQHFGDGTRLSIL.

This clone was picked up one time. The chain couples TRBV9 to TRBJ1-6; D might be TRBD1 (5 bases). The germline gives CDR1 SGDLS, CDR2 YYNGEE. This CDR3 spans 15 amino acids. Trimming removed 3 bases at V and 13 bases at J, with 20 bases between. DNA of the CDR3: TGTGCCAGCAGCGCCGCACTTATTCAGGGTACCCCCCTCCACTTT. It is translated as CASSAALIQGTPLHF. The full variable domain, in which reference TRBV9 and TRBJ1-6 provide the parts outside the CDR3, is DSGVTQTPKHLITATGQRVTLRCSPRSGDLSVYWYQQSLDQGLQFLIQYYNGEERAKGNILERFSAQQFPDLHSELNLSSLELGDSALYFCASSAALIQGTPLHFGNGTRLTVT.

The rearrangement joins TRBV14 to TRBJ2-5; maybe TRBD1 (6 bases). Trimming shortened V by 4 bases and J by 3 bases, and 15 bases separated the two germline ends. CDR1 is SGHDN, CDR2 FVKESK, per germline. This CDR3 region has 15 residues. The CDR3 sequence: CASSPQPGHKETQYF. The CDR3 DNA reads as TGTGCCAGCAGCCCCCAGCCGGGACATAAAGAGACCCAGTACTTC.

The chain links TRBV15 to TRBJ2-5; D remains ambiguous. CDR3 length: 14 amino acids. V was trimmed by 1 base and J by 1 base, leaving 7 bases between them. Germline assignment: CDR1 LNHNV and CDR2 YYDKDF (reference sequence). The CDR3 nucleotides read TGTGCCACCAGCAGAGGGGATTTCCAAGAGACCCAGTACTTC. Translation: CATSRGDFQETQYF.

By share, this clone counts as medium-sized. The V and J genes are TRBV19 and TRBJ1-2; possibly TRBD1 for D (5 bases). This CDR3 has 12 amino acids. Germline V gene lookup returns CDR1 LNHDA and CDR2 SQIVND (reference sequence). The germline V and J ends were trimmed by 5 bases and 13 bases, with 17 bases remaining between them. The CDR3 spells CASSVVQGGATF. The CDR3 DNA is TGTGCCAGTAGTGTCGTTCAGGGTGGAGCCACCTTC.

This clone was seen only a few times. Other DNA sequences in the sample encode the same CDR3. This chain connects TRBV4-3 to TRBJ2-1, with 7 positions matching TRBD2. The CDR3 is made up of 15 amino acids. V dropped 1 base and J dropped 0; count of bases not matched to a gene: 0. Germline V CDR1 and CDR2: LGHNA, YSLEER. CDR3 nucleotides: TGCGCCAGCAGCCAAGGCGGGAGCTCCTACAATGAGCAGTTCTTC. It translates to CASSQGGSSYNEQFF.

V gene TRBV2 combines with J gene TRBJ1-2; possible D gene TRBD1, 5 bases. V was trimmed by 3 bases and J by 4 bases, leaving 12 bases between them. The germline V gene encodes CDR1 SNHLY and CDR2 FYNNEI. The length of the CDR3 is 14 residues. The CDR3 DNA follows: TGTGCCAGCAGTGAGAAGACAGTTCGCTATGGCTACACCTTC. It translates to CASSEKTVRYGYTF.

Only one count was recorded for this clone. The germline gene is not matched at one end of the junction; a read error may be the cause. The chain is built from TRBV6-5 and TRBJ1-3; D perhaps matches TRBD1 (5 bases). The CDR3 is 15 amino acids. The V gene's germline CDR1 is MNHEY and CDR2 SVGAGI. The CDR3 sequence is CASRREWRGGYTIYF. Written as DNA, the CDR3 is TGTGCCAGCAGACGGGAGTGGAGGGGTGGATACACCATATATTTT.

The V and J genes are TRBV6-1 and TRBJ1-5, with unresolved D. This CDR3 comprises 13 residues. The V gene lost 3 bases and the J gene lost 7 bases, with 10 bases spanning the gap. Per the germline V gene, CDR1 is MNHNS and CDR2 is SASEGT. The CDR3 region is CASSDSRNQPQHF. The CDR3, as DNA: TGTGCCAGCAGTGACTCCAGGAACCAGCCCCAGCATTTT.